This entry lists 32 T cell receptor beta chains sequenced from one sample in a study of blood T cell repertoires in COVID-19. Data came from immunoSEQ multiplex PCR; TCRdb stores just in-frame clones and leaves some out. The table records 130,000 to 150,000 clones, approximately 84% of them present only once. Sequenced material: peripheral blood. The receptors stem from a human donor in a cohort sampled during active COVID-19.

The V call is TRBV5-6, the J call TRBJ2-4; 7 bases align to TRBD1. Germline lookup yields CDR1 SGHDT and CDR2 YYEEEE. J was trimmed by 4 bases and V by 4 bases; bases with no gene match: 5. There are 14 residues in the CDR3. The CDR3 loop reads CASSLPGQKNIQYF. The CDR3 DNA sequence: TGTGCCAGCAGCCTTCCGGGACAGAAAAACATTCAGTACTTC. Together with reference TRBV5-6 and TRBJ2-4, the CDR3 gives the full variable domain: DAGVTQSPTHLIKTRGQQVTLRCSPKSGHDTVSWYQQALGQGPQFIFQYYEEEERQRGNFPDRFSGHQFPNYSSELNVNALLLGDSALYLCASSLPGQKNIQYFGAGTRLSVL.

V is TRBV7-6 and J is TRBJ2-5; TRBD2 is a possible D gene (5 bases). CDR1 is SGHVS and CDR2 is FNYEAQ in the germline V gene. V shed 1 base and J shed 2 bases, with 11 bases lying between them. The CDR3 covers 15 residues. The CDR3 nucleotides are TGTGCCAGCAGCTTAGTGCTCACGGGACAAGAGACCCAGTACTTC. Translating it yields CASSLVLTGQETQYF. The full variable domain, with the rest looked up from reference TRBV7-6 and TRBJ2-5, is GAGVSQSPRYKVTKRGQDVALRCDPISGHVSLYWYRQALGQGPEFLTYFNYEAQQDKSGLPNDRFSAERPEGSISTLTIQRTEQRDSAMYRCASSLVLTGQETQYFGPGTRLLVL.

This chain links TRBV7-3 with TRBJ1-1; no clear D. The CDR3 has 13 residues. V lost 2 bases and J 6 bases, leaving 10 bases between the germline ends. Germline V gives CDR1 SGHTA, CDR2 FQGTGA. CDR3 nucleotides: TGTGCCAGCAGCTTATCCCCTGGGCCTGAAGCTTTCTTT. It specifies CASSLSPGPEAFF.

The chain couples TRBV2 to TRBJ2-7; D is unresolved. The CDR3 covers 14 residues. The germline V gene has CDR1 SNHLY and CDR2 FYNNEI. V lost 4 bases and J 0 bases, leaving 10 bases between the germline ends. The CDR3 loop reads CASSGGSHSYEQYF. The DNA for the CDR3 is TGTGCCAGCAGTGGAGGTTCGCACTCCTACGAGCAGTACTTC.

The chain joins TRBV29-1 to TRBJ2-2; 7 positions match TRBD1. The germline gives CDR1 SQVTM, CDR2 ANQGSEA. The J segment lost 0 bases and the V segment lost 4 bases, leaving 5 bases of the junction unmatched. The CDR3 totals 15 residues. The CDR3 DNA sequence: TGCAGCGTTGGAACCGGGACAGCGAACACCGGGGAGCTGTTTTTT. Its protein product is CSVGTGTANTGELFF.

V is TRBV2 and J is TRBJ2-3; 12 positions agree with TRBD2. The length of the CDR3 is 16 residues. V was clipped by 4 bases and J by 3 bases; unmatched bases: 5. CDR1 is SNHLY, CDR2 FYNNEI, per germline. The CDR3 loop reads CASSGSSGRATDTQYF. CDR3 sequence (DNA): TGTGCCAGCAGTGGGTCTAGCGGGAGGGCGACAGATACGCAGTATTTT.

V is TRBV5-1 and J is TRBJ1-3, with D possibly being TRBD1 (6 bases). Trimming pared 7 bases from V and 2 bases from J, leaving 16 bases between. Looked up from germline, CDR1 is SGHRS and CDR2 is YFSETQ. The CDR3 contains 15 residues. CDR3 sequence: CASGEQGSAGNTIYF. DNA for the CDR3: TGCGCCAGCGGGGAACAGGGATCCGCTGGAAACACCATATATTTT.

The V call is TRBV4-1, the J call TRBJ2-5; 7 bases map to TRBD2. The germline gives CDR1 MGHRA, CDR2 YSYEKL. Germline trimming cut 1 base from V and 1 base from J; bases unmatched to any gene: 9. The CDR3 has 17 residues. Written as DNA, the CDR3 is TGCGCCAGCAGCCAAGGAACGGCGGGGGTGATCCAAGAGACCCAGTACTTC. This codes for CASSQGTAGVIQETQYF.

This chain connects TRBV9 to TRBJ2-1, with 8 bases fitting TRBD2. The CDR3 has 17 residues. V was pared by 1 base and J by 2 bases, with 8 bases of the junction left unmatched. Germline assignment: CDR1 SGDLS and CDR2 YYNGEE. Here the CDR3 reads CASSVRDPGLAYNEQFF. The CDR3 region has the DNA TGTGCCAGCAGCGTAAGGGACCCGGGACTAGCCTACAATGAGCAGTTCTTC.

This clone was found a few times. This rearrangement joins TRBV4-1 to TRBJ1-5, with 7 positions matching TRBD1. Germline-derived CDR1 and CDR2 are MGHRA and YSYEKL. The CDR3 loop spans 15 amino acids. V lost 4 bases and J lost 0; bases outside the gene matches: 3. CDR3 region: CASSRGQDSNQPQHF. Written as DNA, the CDR3 is TGCGCCAGCAGCCGAGGACAGGATAGCAATCAGCCCCAGCATTTT.

The chain combines TRBV28 with TRBJ1-5; D gene ambiguous. The V and J ends lost 2 bases and 3 bases respectively, with 11 bases between them. The germline V gene encodes CDR1 MDHEN and CDR2 SYDVKM. CDR3 size: 15 residues. Here the CDR3 DNA reads TGTGCCAGCAGTTTAGTAGAGGAGTTCAATCAGCCCCAGCATTTT. Translating gives CASSLVEEFNQPQHF. Supplemented by reference TRBV28 and TRBJ1-5, the full variable domain reads DVKVTQSSRYLVKRTGEKVFLECVQDMDHENMFWYRQDPGLGLRLIYFSYDVKMKEKGDIPEGYSVSREKKERFSLILESASTNQTSMYLCASSLVEEFNQPQHFGDGTRLSIL.

V is TRBV24-1 and J is TRBJ2-7; no firm D call. V lost 9 bases and J lost 0, with 14 bases in between. Germline CDR1 and CDR2: KGHDR and SFDVKD. CDR3 size: 14 residues. The CDR3: CATPTGYGSYEQYV. The CDR3 DNA sequence: TGTGCCACCCCCACCGGGTACGGCTCCTACGAGCAGTACGTC.

The V and J genes are TRBV24-1 and TRBJ2-2; tentatively, D is TRBD1 (5 bases). Trimming shortened V by 0 bases and J by 6 bases, and 7 bases separated the two germline ends. CDR3 length: 14 amino acids. The germline gives CDR1 KGHDR, CDR2 SFDVKD. The CDR3 here is CATSDLRQSGELFF. CDR3 coding DNA: TGTGCCACCAGTGATTTGCGACAGTCCGGGGAGCTGTTTTTT.

This clone was detected only a few times. This sequence joins TRBV7-7 and TRBJ2-7; D is possibly TRBD2 (5 bases). CDR1 and CDR2 from the germline V gene are SSHAT and FNYEAQ (reference sequence). The CDR3 is made up of 12 amino acids. The CDR3 DNA reads as TGTGTGGAGGTGCCCTCCACCTACGAGCAGTACGTC. Translating gives CVEVPSTYEQYV.

This sequence joins TRBV21-1 and TRBJ2-7; the D segment call TRBD1 is taken from the table without a DNA check. TRBV21-1 is a listed pseudogene. The CDR3 has 16 residues. CDR3 sequence reads: CASSRPFGRPPYEQYV. The CDR3 DNA follows: TGTGCCAGCAGCAGGCCCTTTGGGCGTCCCCCCTACGAGCAGTACGTC.

The chain links TRBV29-1 to TRBJ2-1; 9 bases align to TRBD2. The CDR3 covers 14 residues. V was clipped by 7 bases and J by 2 bases; unmatched bases: 6. From germline, CDR1 is SQVTM and CDR2 ANQGSEA. CDR3 bases: TGCAGCGCCCGACTAGCGGAGCCCTACAATGAGCAGTTCTTC. This gives the protein CSARLAEPYNEQFF.

The gene calls are TRBV14 and TRBJ2-3; TRBD2 matches 7 bases. V lost 1 base to trimming and J lost 0 bases; unmatched junction nucleotides: 4. The CDR3 contains 16 residues. Germline loops: CDR1 SGHDN, CDR2 FVKESK. The CDR3 DNA sequence: TGTGCCAGCAGCCAAGTCGCGGGGGTTAGCACAGATACGCAGTATTTT. Translating it yields CASSQVAGVSTDTQYF. The complete variable domain, with remaining parts taken from reference TRBV14 and TRBJ2-3, reads EAGVTQFPSHSVIEKGQTVTLRCDPISGHDNLYWYRRVMGKEIKFLLHFVKESKQDESGMPNNRFLAERTGGTYSTLKVQPAELEDSGVYFCASSQVAGVSTDTQYFGPGTRLTVL.

The chain recombines TRBV7-2 with TRBJ2-3, with TRBD1 matching 9 bases. The J segment lost 3 bases and the V segment lost 5 bases, leaving 3 bases of the junction unmatched. Germline V gene sequence: CDR1 SGHTA, CDR2 FQGNSA. This CDR3 has 14 residues. The CDR3, as DNA: TGTGCCAGCAGCGTCGACAGGGGGACAGATACGCAGTATTTT. The encoded protein is CASSVDRGTDTQYF.

The V and J genes are TRBV7-6 and TRBJ1-1, with a possible D match to TRBD1 (6 bases). CDR1 and CDR2 (germline): SGHVS, FNYEAQ. The CDR3 extends over 16 amino acids. Trimming removed 4 bases from V and 4 bases from J, with 19 bases in between. The chain's CDR3 is CASSYPYRDGITEAFF. In DNA, the CDR3 is TGTGCCAGCAGCTACCCTTACAGGGATGGGATCACTGAAGCTTTCTTT.

This clone was observed once. V gene TRBV21-1 combines with J gene TRBJ2-7; TRBD2 was called by the table and not checked on the DNA. TRBV21-1 is a pseudogene segment. The CDR3 has 18 amino acids. This CDR3 reads CASSKCGARKSGSYEQYV. The DNA of the CDR3 is TGTGCCAGCAGCAAATGTGGGGCCCGGAAAAGCGGGAGCTACGAGCAGTACGTC.

V is TRBV6-5 and J is TRBJ1-5; D is possibly TRBD1 (5 bases). Looked up from germline, CDR1 is MNHEY and CDR2 is SVGAGI. The CDR3 is made up of 13 amino acids. With 11 bases removed from V and 2 bases from J, the gap between germline ends came to 13 bases. The CDR3 DNA reads as TGTGCCGCATCCAGGGATGGCAATCAGCCCCAGCATTTT. It translates to CAASRDGNQPQHF.

This chain links TRBV2 with TRBJ2-2; 7 positions match TRBD2. The CDR3 runs 15 residues. Germline V gene sequence: CDR1 SNHLY, CDR2 FYNNEI. With 6 bases clipped from V and 1 base from J, the junction kept 5 bases outside the gene matches. For the CDR3, the DNA is TGTGCCAGCAGCGGATCGGGAGGGAACACCGGGGAGCTGTTTTTT. The encoded protein is CASSGSGGNTGELFF.

V and J are TRBV20-1 and TRBJ2-1; TRBD2 matches at 14 bases. The CDR3 totals 15 residues. Trimming took 3 bases from V and 9 from J; bases not matched to a gene: 7. CDR1 is DFQATT and CDR2 is SNEGSKA in the germline V gene (reference sequence). CDR3 sequence reads: CSASPGLAGESEQFF. The CDR3 DNA follows: TGCAGTGCTAGTCCGGGACTAGCGGGAGAGAGTGAGCAGTTCTTC.

This rearrangement joins TRBV3-1 (or the pseudogene TRBV3-2) to TRBJ2-1; 8 bases are a match to TRBD1. The V gene's germline CDR1 is LGHDT and CDR2 YNNKEL (reference sequence). The CDR3 is made up of 15 amino acids. V shed 4 bases, J shed 7 bases, and the junction held 9 bases outside the gene matches. DNA of the CDR3: TGTGCCAGCAGCCTACCGGGACAGGAAAGGAATGAGCAGTTCTTC. Translation: CASSLPGQERNEQFF.

J is TRBJ1-1 and V is TRBV7-3, with 10 positions matching TRBD1. With 5 bases clipped from V and 2 bases from J, the junction kept 5 bases outside the gene matches. Germline CDR1 SGHTA, CDR2 FQGTGA. The CDR3 spans 15 residues. CDR3 sequence reads: CASSTTGGGNTEAFF. DNA of the CDR3: TGTGCCAGCAGCACGACAGGGGGCGGAAACACTGAAGCTTTCTTT.

This clone appeared once. V usage is TRBV7-2 and J usage is TRBJ2-1; D gene ambiguous. Trimming removed 0 bases at V and 5 bases at J, with 5 bases between. This CDR3 comprises 13 residues. CDR1 is SGHTA and CDR2 is FQGNSA in the germline V gene. CDR3 loop: CASSLAYHNEQFF. The CDR3 bases are TGTGCCAGCAGCTTAGCGTATCACAATGAGCAGTTCTTC.

This clone was counted between two and nine times. V usage is TRBV7-9 and J usage is TRBJ2-7, with TRBD2 as a possible D gene (6 bases). The V end lost 5 bases, the J end lost 3 bases, and 11 bases lay between the germline ends. Germline V lookup: CDR1 SEHNR, CDR2 FQNEAQ (reference sequence). CDR3 length: 13 amino acids. CDR3 sequence: CASSAGTYYEQYV. DNA of the CDR3: TGTGCCAGCAGCGCCGGGACTTACTACGAGCAGTACGTC.

The CDR3 DNA sequence: TGTGCCAGCAGCTTAGGGCAGGTCTCCTACAATGAGCAGTTCTTC. Its protein product is CASSLGQVSYNEQFF. The genes are TRBV7-9 and TRBJ2-1, with D unclear. The CDR3 is made up of 15 amino acids. The ends were cut back, 1 base at V and 0 bases at J, with 7 bases in the middle. In germline, CDR1 is SEHNR, CDR2 FQNEAQ (reference sequence).

The chain has TRBV7-9 and TRBJ1-2; D possibly corresponds to TRBD1 (5 bases). The V and J ends lost 0 bases and 4 bases respectively, with 15 bases between them. Looked up from germline, CDR1 is SEHNR and CDR2 is FQNEAQ (reference sequence). This CDR3 contains 16 residues. The CDR3 nucleotides are TGTGCCAGCAGCTTAGCTACCTCAGGGAACCGCTATGGCTACACCTTC. Its translation: CASSLATSGNRYGYTF.

The table lists this clone with a few counts. The genes are TRBV30 and TRBJ1-2; 7 bases agree with TRBD1. With V trimmed by 2 bases and J by 10 bases, 7 bases remained unmatched. The length of the CDR3 is 12 residues. CDR1 is GTSNPN, CDR2 SVGIG, per germline (reference sequence). DNA for the CDR3: TGTGCCTGGAGTCCAGGACAGGATCACTACACCTTC. It encodes CAWSPGQDHYTF.

The gene calls are TRBV29-1 and TRBJ2-1, with a possible D match to TRBD1 (5 bases). The CDR3 sequence is 13 residues long. Per the germline V gene, CDR1 is SQVTM and CDR2 is ANQGSEA. The V gene lost 4 bases and the J gene lost 3 bases, with 10 bases spanning the gap. The CDR3 spells CSVGQFRYNEQFF. CDR3 DNA: TGCAGCGTTGGACAGTTTCGCTACAATGAGCAGTTCTTC.

The chain has TRBV2 and TRBJ1-1; TRBD1 matches 7 bases. This CDR3 is built from 14 residues. Trimming cost V 6 bases and J 1 base; bases outside gene matches: 5. The germline V gene encodes CDR1 SNHLY and CDR2 FYNNEI. CDR3 region: CASRRPGGNTEAFF. Written as DNA, the CDR3 is TGTGCCAGCAGGAGGCCAGGGGGGAACACTGAAGCTTTCTTT. The full variable domain, in which reference TRBV2 and TRBJ1-1 provide the parts outside the CDR3, is EPEVTQTPSHQVTQMGQEVILRCVPISNHLYFYWYRQILGQKVEFLVSFYNNEISEKSEIFDDQFSVERPDGSNFTLKIRSTKLEDSAMYFCASRRPGGNTEAFFGQGTRLTVV.